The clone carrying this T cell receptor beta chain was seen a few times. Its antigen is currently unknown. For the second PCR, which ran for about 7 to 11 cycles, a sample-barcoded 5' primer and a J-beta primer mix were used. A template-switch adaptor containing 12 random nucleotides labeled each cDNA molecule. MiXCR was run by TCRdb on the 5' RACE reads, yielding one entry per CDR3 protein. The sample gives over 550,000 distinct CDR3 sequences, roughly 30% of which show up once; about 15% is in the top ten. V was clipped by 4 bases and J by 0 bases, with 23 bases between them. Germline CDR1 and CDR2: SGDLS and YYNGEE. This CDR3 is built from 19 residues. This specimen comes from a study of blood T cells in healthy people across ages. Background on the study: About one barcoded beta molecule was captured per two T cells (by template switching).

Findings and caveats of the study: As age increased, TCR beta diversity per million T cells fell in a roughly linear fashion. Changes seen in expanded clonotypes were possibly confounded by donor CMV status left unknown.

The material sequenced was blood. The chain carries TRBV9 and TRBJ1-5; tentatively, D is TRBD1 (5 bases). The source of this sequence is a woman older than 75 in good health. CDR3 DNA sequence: TGTGCCAGCAGCCCCCGGGACCGACTTAGCTCCTATAGCAATCAGCCCCAGCATTTT. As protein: CASSPRDRLSSYSNQPQHF.